This T cell receptor beta chain is from a study of shared clonotypes between healthy human individuals. Evenly divided among several immunoSEQ plates was the genomic DNA of each subset. DNA input for the unsorted PBMC replicate PCRs was around 0.3 ug, 25,000 to 35,000 T cell genomes. Sequencing was performed with immunoSEQ multiplex PCR; in TCRdb, only in-frame clones are kept and a portion is missing. The sample includes about 480,000 clones, over 60% of them seen just once. Study-wide findings and caveats: Tissues were not sampled, only blood, and their repertoires likely differ.

Points on this clone: Its specificity is unknown.

The V gene's germline CDR1 is SGHTA and CDR2 FQGNSA. With 7 bases clipped from V and 2 bases from J, the junction kept 6 bases outside the gene matches. The length of the CDR3 is 14 residues. The source of this sequence is a woman in her 40s in good health. Some clones in this sample may be carry-over from other donors' samples. Material: PBMCs. The V and J genes are TRBV7-2 and TRBJ2-3, with TRBD1 matching over 7 bases. CDR3 DNA: TGTGCCAGCACCCCGACAGGGTACACAGATACGCAGTATTTT. This translates into CASTPTGYTDTQYF.